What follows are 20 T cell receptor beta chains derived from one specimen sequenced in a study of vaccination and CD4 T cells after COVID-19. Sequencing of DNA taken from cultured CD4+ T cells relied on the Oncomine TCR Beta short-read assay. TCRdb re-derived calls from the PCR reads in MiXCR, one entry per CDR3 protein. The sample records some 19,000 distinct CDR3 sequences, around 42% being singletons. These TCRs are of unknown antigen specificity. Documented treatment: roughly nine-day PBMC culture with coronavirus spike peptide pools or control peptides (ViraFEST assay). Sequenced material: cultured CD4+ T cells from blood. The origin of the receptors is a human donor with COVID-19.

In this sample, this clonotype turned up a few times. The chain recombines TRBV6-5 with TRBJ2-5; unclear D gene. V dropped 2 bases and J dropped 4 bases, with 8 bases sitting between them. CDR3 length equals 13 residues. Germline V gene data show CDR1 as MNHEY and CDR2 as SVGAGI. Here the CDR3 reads CASSYVGLETQYF. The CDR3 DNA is TGTGCCAGCAGTTACGTAGGGTTAGAGACCCAGTACTTC.

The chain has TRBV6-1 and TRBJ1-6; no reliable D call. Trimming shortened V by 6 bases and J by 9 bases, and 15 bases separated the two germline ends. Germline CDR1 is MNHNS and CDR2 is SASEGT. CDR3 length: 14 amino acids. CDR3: CASRTHSKISPLHF. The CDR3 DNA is TGTGCCAGCAGGACCCACAGCAAGATTTCACCCCTCCACTTT.

The CDR3 loop reads CASSGGGEGDTQYF. DNA of the CDR3: TGCGCCAGCAGCGGAGGAGGGGAGGGAGATACGCAGTATTTT. The chain links TRBV5-1 to TRBJ2-3; 7 bases align to TRBD2. V gave up 4 bases and J gave up 5 bases; unmatched junction bases: 7. CDR3 length equals 14 residues. The V gene's germline CDR1 is SGHRS and CDR2 YFSETQ.

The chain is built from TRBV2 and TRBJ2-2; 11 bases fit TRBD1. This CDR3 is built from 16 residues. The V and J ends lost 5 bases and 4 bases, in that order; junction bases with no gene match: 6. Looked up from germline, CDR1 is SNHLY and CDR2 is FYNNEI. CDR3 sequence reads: CASSKGQGVGTGELFF. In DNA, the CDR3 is TGTGCCAGCAGTAAGGGACAGGGGGTCGGCACCGGGGAGCTGTTTTTT.

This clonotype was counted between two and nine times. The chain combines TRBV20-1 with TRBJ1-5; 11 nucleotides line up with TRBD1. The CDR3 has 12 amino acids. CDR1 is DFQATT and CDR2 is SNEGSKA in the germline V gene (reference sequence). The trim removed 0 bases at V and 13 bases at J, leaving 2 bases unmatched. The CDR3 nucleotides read TGCAGTGCTAGAGAGGGGGACAGGGGGCAGCATTTT. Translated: CSAREGDRGQHF.

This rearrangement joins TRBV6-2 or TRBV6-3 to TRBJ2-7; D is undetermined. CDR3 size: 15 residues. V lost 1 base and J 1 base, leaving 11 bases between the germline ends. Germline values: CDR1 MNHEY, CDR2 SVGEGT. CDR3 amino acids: CASSYLAAASYEQYF. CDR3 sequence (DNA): TGTGCCAGCAGTTACTTGGCGGCCGCTTCCTACGAGCAGTACTTC.

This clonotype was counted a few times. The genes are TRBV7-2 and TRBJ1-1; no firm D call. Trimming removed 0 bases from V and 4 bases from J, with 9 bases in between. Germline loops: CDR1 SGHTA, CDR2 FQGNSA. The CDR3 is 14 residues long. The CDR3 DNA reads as TGTGCCAGCAGCTTAGCAGGGTACGGCACTGAAGCTTTCTTT. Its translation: CASSLAGYGTEAFF. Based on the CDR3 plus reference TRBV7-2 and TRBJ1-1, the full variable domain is GAGVSQSPSNKVTEKGKDVELRCDPISGHTALYWYRQSLGQGLEFLIYFQGNSAPDKSGLPSDRFSAERTGGSVSTLTIQRTQQEDSAVYLCASSLAGYGTEAFFGQGTRLTVV.

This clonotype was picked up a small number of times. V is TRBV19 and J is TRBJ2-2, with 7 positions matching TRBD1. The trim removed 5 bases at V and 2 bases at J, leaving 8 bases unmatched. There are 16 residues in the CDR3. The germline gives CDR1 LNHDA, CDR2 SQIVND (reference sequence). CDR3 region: CASSQHRGPNTGELFF. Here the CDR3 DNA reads TGTGCCAGTAGTCAACACAGGGGACCAAACACCGGGGAGCTGTTTTTT.

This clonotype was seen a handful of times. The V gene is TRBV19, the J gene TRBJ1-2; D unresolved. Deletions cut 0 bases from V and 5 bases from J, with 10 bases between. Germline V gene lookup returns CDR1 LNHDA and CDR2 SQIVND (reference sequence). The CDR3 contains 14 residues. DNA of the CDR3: TGTGCCAGTAGTATAGAGCCAGGATTTTATGGCTACACCTTC. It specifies CASSIEPGFYGYTF. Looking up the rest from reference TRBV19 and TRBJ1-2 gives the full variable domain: DGGITQSPKYLFRKEGQNVTLSCEQNLNHDAMYWYRQDPGQGLRLIYYSQIVNDFQKGDIAEGYSVSREKKESFPLTVTSAQKNPTAFYLCASSIEPGFYGYTFGSGTRLTVV.

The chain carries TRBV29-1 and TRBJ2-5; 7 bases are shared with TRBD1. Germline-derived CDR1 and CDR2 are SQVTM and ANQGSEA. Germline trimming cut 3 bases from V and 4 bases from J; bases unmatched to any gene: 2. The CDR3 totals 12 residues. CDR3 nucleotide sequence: TGCAGCGTTGATCCAGGGGGAGAGACCCAGTACTTC. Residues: CSVDPGGETQYF.

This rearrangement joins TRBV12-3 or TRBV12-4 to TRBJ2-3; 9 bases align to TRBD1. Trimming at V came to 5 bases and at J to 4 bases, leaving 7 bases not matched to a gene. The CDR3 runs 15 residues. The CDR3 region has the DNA TGTGCCAGCAGTCCCACAGGGGGCCCCTCAGATACGCAGTATTTT. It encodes CASSPTGGPSDTQYF.

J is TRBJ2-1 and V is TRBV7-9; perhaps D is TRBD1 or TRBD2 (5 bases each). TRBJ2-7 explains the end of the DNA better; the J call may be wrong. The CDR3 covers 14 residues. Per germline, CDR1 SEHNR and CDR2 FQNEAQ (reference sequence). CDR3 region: CASSPGAGSYEQYF. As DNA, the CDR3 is TGTGCCAGCAGCCCCGGGGCAGGGAGTTACGAGCAGTACTTC.

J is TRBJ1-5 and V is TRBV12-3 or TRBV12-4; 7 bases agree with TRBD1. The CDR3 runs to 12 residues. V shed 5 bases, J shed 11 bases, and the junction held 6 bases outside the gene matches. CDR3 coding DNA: TGTGCCAGCAGTCCAAACAGGGGATCCCAGCATTTT. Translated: CASSPNRGSQHF.

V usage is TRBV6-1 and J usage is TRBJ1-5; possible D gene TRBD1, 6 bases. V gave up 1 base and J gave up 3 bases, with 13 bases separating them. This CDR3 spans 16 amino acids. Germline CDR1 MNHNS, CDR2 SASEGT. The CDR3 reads CASSEEAGVPNQPQHF. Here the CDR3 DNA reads TGTGCCAGCAGTGAAGAGGCAGGGGTCCCCAATCAGCCCCAGCATTTT.

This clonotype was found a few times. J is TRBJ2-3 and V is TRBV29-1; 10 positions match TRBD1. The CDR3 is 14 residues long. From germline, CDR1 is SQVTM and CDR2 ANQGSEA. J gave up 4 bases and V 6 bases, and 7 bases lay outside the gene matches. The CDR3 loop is CSVADRGPADTQYF. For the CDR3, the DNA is TGCAGCGTCGCAGACAGGGGGCCCGCAGATACGCAGTATTTT.

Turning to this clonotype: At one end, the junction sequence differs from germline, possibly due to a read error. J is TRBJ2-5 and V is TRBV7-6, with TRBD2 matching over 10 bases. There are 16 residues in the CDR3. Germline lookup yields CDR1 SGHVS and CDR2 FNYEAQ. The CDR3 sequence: CASSFTAGGVMETQYF. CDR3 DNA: TGTGCTAGCAGCTTCACAGCGGGGGGGGTAATGGAGACCCAGTACTTC.

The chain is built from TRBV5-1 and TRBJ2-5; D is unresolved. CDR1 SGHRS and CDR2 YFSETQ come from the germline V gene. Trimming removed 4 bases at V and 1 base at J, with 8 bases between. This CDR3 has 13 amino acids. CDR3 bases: TGCGCCAGCAGCGGCCAGGTCCAAGAGACCCAGTACTTC. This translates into CASSGQVQETQYF.

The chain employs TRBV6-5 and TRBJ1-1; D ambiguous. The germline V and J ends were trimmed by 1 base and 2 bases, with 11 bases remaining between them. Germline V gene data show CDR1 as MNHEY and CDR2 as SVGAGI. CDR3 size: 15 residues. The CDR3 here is CASSYLIGINTEAFF. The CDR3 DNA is TGTGCCAGCAGTTACTTGATAGGGATTAACACTGAAGCTTTCTTT.

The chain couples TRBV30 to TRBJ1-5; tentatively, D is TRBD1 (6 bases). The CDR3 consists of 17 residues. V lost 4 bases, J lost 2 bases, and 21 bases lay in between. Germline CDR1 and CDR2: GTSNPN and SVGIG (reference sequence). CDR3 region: CAWTPTAGGGGNQPQHF. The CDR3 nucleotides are TGTGCCTGGACTCCTACCGCTGGGGGCGGCGGCAATCAGCCCCAGCATTTT.

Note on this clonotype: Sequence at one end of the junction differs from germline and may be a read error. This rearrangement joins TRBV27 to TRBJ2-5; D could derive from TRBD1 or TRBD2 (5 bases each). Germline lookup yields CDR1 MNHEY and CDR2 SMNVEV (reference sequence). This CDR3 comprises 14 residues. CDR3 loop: CASSLSGPLEAQYF. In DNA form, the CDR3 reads TGTGCCAGCAGTTTATCGGGACCCTTAGAGGCCCAGTACTTC.